The source of this TCR beta chain is a study of blood T cell repertoires in COVID-19. Background on the study: Samples representing acute and convalescent COVID-19 were sourced from the United States, Italy and Spain.

Profiled with immunoSEQ multiplex PCR; TCRdb holds only in-frame clones, not every one. The profile shows hundreds of thousands of clones, 70% to 90% of them singletons. The V end was cut by 6 bases, the J end by 6 bases, with 8 bases between. The CDR3 is 12 residues long. This clone was found once. The receptor's source is a woman in her 40s who had recovered from COVID-19. V usage is TRBV12-3 or TRBV12-4 and J usage is TRBJ2-2; D ambiguous. Sequencing input: PBMCs or T cells enriched from blood (not recorded which). The CDR3, as DNA: TGTGCCAGCAGCCTACGATCCGGGGAGCTGTTTTTT. Translated: CASSLRSGELFF.